This T cell receptor (beta chain) appears in the sequencing data of a study of cytomegalovirus exposure and HLA in healthy donors. Points from the study as a whole: Within an earlier analysis, most TCR beta V segments proved productive either about 87% or about 30% of the time. Further analysis was carried out later, and it showed several of the most significant clusters appearing linked to common viral pathogens.

With 60 Vbeta and 13 Jbeta primers, the PCR was carried out. Profiled with immunoSEQ multiplex PCR; TCRdb holds only in-frame clones, not every one. This sample has 50,000 to 80,000 clones, with 77% found just once. As to this clone: As yet, its antigen is unknown.

The TCR originated in a male donor in good health and CMV-seropositive. The sample consisted of PBMCs.

The CDR3, as DNA: TGTGCCAGCAGTGTCCAGGTCAATCAGCCCCAGCATTTT. Protein: CASSVQVNQPQHF. The J gene is TRBJ1-5, the V gene TRBV11-2; D not resolved. This CDR3 is 13 amino acids long. Germline V CDR1 and CDR2: SGHAT, FQNNGV. The V and J ends lost 6 bases and 3 bases respectively, with 9 bases between them. Variable domain in full (rest from reference TRBV11-2 and TRBJ1-5): EAGVAQSPRYKIIEKRQSVAFWCNPISGHATLYWYQQILGQGPKLLIQFQNNGVVDDSQLPKDRFSAERLKGVDSTLKIQPAKLEDSAVYLCASSVQVNQPQHFGDGTRLSIL.